Listed below are T cell receptor beta chains from one sample, sequenced in a study of CD8 T cells in Susac syndrome. TCRdb reanalysed the immunoSEQ multiplex PCR reads using MiXCR and keeps one entry per CDR3 protein. The sample has approximately 140,000 distinct CDR3 sequences; over 80% are singletons. The sequencing sample was made of CD8+ T cells from PBMCs. These receptors were obtained from a human donor with multiple sclerosis. CDR3s include the opening cysteine and the closing phenylalanine or tryptophan. A D gene is named only where the DNA matches it firmly. A row's size may be missing; if present it is once, few, many or a size class.

v_gene	abundance	j_gene	d_gene	CDR3nt	CDR3aa
TRBV9	-	TRBJ2-3	-	TGTGCCAGCAGCGTTGAGACCGGAACAGATACGCAGTATTTT	CASSVETGTDTQYF
TRBV19	-	TRBJ2-4	TRBD1	TGTGCCAGTAGTATACCCCGGGACAGGTCCAAAAACATTCAGTACTTC	CASSIPRDRSKNIQYF
TRBV5-1	few	TRBJ2-1	-	TGCGCCAGCAGCTTGGAAGGGGAGACTTACAATGAGCAGTTCTTC	CASSLEGETYNEQFF
TRBV19	-	TRBJ1-1	TRBD1	TGTGCCGTTCGACAGGGGAACACTGAAGCTTTCTTT	CAVRQGNTEAFF
TRBV4-1	-	TRBJ1-1	-	TGCGCCAGCAGCCAATTCGGCGGCAGACATAACACTGAAGCTTTCTTT	CASSQFGGRHNTEAFF
TRBV24-1	few	TRBJ2-3	TRBD1	TGTGCCACCAGTGACTGGACAGGGAAAGGGACAGATACGCAGTATTTT	CATSDWTGKGTDTQYF
TRBV2	-	TRBJ1-4	-	TGTGCCAGCAGGCGAAGGCAGGAATCGCCGGGAGAAAAACTGTTTTTT	CASRRRQESPGEKLFF
TRBV20-1	-	TRBJ2-7	-	TGCAGTGCAAACGACCGGTACTACGAGCAGTACTTC	CSANDRYYEQYF
TRBV19	-	TRBJ2-2	-	TGTGCCAGTTGCCCGGGGCCCAACACCGGGGAGCTGTTTTTT	CASCPGPNTGELFF
TRBV12-3/TRBV12-4	-	TRBJ2-5	-	TGTGCCAGCAGTTTAGGGGCAGGGACGGAGACCCAGTACTTC	CASSLGAGTETQYF
TRBV30	-	TRBJ2-7	-	TGTGCCTGGAGTGTACTGAGGGGCTACTACGAGCAGTACTTC	CAWSVLRGYYEQYF
TRBV6-1	-	TRBJ1-4	-	TGTGCCAGCAGTCTGTGGGCGGGTACGGGTTTGGAAAAACTGTTTTTT	CASSLWAGTGLEKLFF